This T cell receptor beta chain was documented in a study of beta chain features in type 1 diabetes. Overall study context: There were around 110 million sorted cells examined across all samples. Study-level results: TCRB CDR3s from Type 1 diabetes patients were moderately but significantly shorter in all four CD4+ subsets. Compared with healthy donors, patients appeared to share more similar naive, central memory and regulatory TCRB repertoires.

The germline gives CDR1 SGHRS, CDR2 YFSETQ. The CDR3 has 17 residues. V lost 5 bases, J lost 0 bases, and 18 bases lay in between. TCRB transcripts that were expressed got sequenced, as all of the isolated RNA had been reverse transcribed. Reads from naive, central memory and regulatory T cell samples averaged around 3.6 million. Profiling relied on immunoSEQ multiplex PCR, and the TCRdb table lists in-frame clones only, not all of them. Of around 600,000 clones detected, 9.5% to 15% appear once; the ten largest clones hold roughly 0.11%. Notes on this clone: The target antigen is unknown.

The sample comprised naive CD4+ T cells from blood. The TCR comes from a young man with type 1 diabetes. The rearrangement joins TRBV5-1 to TRBJ1-3, with a possible D match to TRBD1 (5 bases). The CDR3 region has the DNA TGCGCCAGCAGACTCGCCGGGACTAGCGGCTCTGGAAACACCATATATTTT. Its translation is CASRLAGTSGSGNTIYF.